A single sample gave rise to the 31 T cell receptor beta chains below, sequenced in a study of T cells in women clearing cervical HPV infection. Measured with immunoSEQ multiplex PCR; TCRdb has only the in-frame clones, and not every one. The table for this sample gives around 39,000 clones. The sequenced sample was blood buffy coat. Receptor source: a woman aged 18 to 75 with a cervical HPV16 infection that either progressed to CIN3+ or cleared (not recorded which).

As concerns this clone: The read terminates 3 residues ahead of where the CDR3 ends, so the germline J gene completes it. This sequence joins TRBV20-1 and TRBJ2-7; 9 bases agree with TRBD1. The V gene end was trimmed by 1 base and the J gene end by 4 bases; junction bases not matched to a gene: 2. Germline-derived CDR1 and CDR2 are DFQATT and SNEGSKA (reference sequence). This CDR3 region has 13 residues. The CDR3 sequence is CSARGDREYEQYF. The DNA read from the CDR3 is TGCAGTGCTAGAGGGGACAGGGAATACGAG.

With regard to this clone: Coverage ceases 3 residues before the CDR3 finishes, and the germline J gene fills in the end. V and J are TRBV14 and TRBJ2-5; TRBD2 agrees at 10 bases. Germline assignment: CDR1 SGHDN and CDR2 FVKESK. The CDR3 length is 16 residues. J was trimmed by 5 bases and V by 1 base; bases with no gene match: 7. This CDR3 is CASSQARLAGVETQYF. CDR3 bases read: TGTGCCAGCAGCCAAGCTCGCCTAGCGGGAGTGGAGACC.

As regards this clone: The sequence runs out 3 residues before the end of the CDR3; the remainder is reconstructed from the germline J gene. The chain is built from TRBV18 and TRBJ2-7, with 7 bases lining up with TRBD1. Per the germline V gene, CDR1 is KGHSH and CDR2 is LQKENI. The CDR3 loop spans 15 amino acids. V lost 4 bases to trimming and J lost 3 bases; unmatched junction nucleotides: 9. The chain's CDR3 is CASSLTGQSVYEQYF. The CDR3 DNA, read in part, is TGTGCCAGCTCACTGACGGGACAGTCGGTCTACGAG.

For this clone: The read ends 3 residues early relative to the CDR3; the germline J gene fills the gap. This chain joins TRBV6-2 or TRBV6-3 and TRBJ2-1; D is unresolved. Trimming left V 6 bases short and J 4 bases short, with 10 bases between. The CDR3 is made up of 13 amino acids. Germline CDR1 and CDR2: MNHEY and SVGEGT. CDR3 sequence reads: CASSLQKYNEQFF. The part of the CDR3 DNA that was read is TGTGCCAGCAGCTTACAGAAGTACAATGAG.

On this clone itself: The read gets to within 3 residues of the CDR3 end, and the germline J gene fills in the rest. The chain recombines TRBV5-1 with TRBJ1-3; 7 bases align to TRBD1. The CDR3 extends over 16 amino acids. J lost 2 bases, V lost 4 bases, and 9 bases had no gene match. CDR1 is SGHRS, CDR2 YFSETQ, per germline. The DNA read from the CDR3 is TGCGCCAGCAGCCCTACAGGGGACTGGACTGGAAACACC. Translated, it gives CASSPTGDWTGNT. The full CDR3 is CASSPTGDWTGNTIYF.

Notes on this clone: The read ends 3 residues shy of where the CDR3 ends; the end is completed using the germline J gene. The chain uses TRBV2 and TRBJ1-3; D is unclear. Germline CDR1 reads SNHLY; CDR2 reads FYNNEI. V shed 8 bases and J shed 1 base, with 6 bases lying between them. The CDR3 covers 12 residues. The covered CDR3 bases are TGTGCCAGCTGTCTTTCTGGAAACACC. This sequence encodes CASCLSGNT. The CDR3 reads in full as CASCLSGNTIYF.

As concerns this clone: The read finishes 3 residues shy of the CDR3 end, and the germline J gene is used to complete it. This chain uses TRBV5-1 with TRBJ2-7, with TRBD1 matching over 9 bases. Trimming cost V 1 base and J 6 bases; bases outside gene matches: 8. In germline, CDR1 is SGHRS, CDR2 YFSETQ. CDR3 length: 15 residues. The CDR3 protein is CASSLTGGRPGEQYF. The sequenced CDR3 bases are TGCGCCAGCAGCTTGACAGGGGGCCGTCCAGGCGAG.

CDR3 sequence reads: CASSEAHSYEQYF. CDR3 bases read: TGTGCCAGCAGTGAAGCTCACTCCTACGAG. V gene TRBV2 combines with J gene TRBJ2-7; D remains unclear. The read stops 3 residues short of the end of the CDR3; the missing end is completed from the germline J gene. V gave up 0 bases and J gave up 0 bases, with 3 bases separating them. Germline V gene sequence: CDR1 SNHLY, CDR2 FYNNEI. The CDR3 consists of 13 residues.

A note on this clone: The read is 3 residues too short to cover the CDR3 end, so that end is filled in from the germline J gene. J is TRBJ2-3 and V is TRBV12-3 or TRBV12-4; 10 bases line up with TRBD2. After removal of 3 bases from V and 5 bases from J, the junction contained 11 bases not matched to a gene. The CDR3 loop spans 17 amino acids. CDR3 loop: CASSLPRSGGEGDTQYF. The DNA read from the CDR3 is TGTGCCAGCAGTTTGCCAAGGAGCGGGGGGGAGGGAGATACG.

Turning to this clone: The read halts 3 residues ahead of the CDR3 end, with the missing end drawn from the germline J gene. The gene calls are TRBV19 and TRBJ2-1, with D tentatively TRBD1 (5 bases). CDR3 length: 13 residues. From germline, CDR1 is LNHDA and CDR2 SQIVND (reference sequence). Trimming pared 8 bases from V and 7 bases from J, leaving 15 bases between. CDR3 region: CASAPGLWNEQFF. The sequenced part of the CDR3 DNA is TGTGCCAGTGCACCAGGGTTATGGAATGAG.

In regard to this clone: Read sequence stops 3 residues before the CDR3 end, and the germline J gene provides the missing end. The J gene is TRBJ2-5, the V gene TRBV5-1; 8 nucleotides line up with TRBD1. The length of the CDR3 is 16 residues. V trimming: 5 bases; J trimming: 5 bases; junction bases outside the gene matches: 14. Germline V gene data show CDR1 as SGHRS and CDR2 as YFSETQ. The CDR3 region is CASSKADRAARETQYF. The covered CDR3 bases are TGCGCCAGCAGTAAAGCGGACAGGGCGGCACGGGAGACC.

Of note for this clone: From the germline J gene comes the end of the CDR3, since the read stops 3 residues before it. V and J are TRBV20-1 and TRBJ2-7; no reliable D call. V was shortened by 0 bases and J by 2 bases, with 14 bases between the two germline ends. CDR1 DFQATT and CDR2 SNEGSKA come from the germline V gene (reference sequence). The CDR3 has 15 amino acids. The CDR3: CSARDPSLSAYEQYF. The part of the CDR3 DNA that was read is TGCAGTGCTAGAGATCCGAGTCTTTCGGCCTACGAG.

As concerns this clone: The read halts 3 residues ahead of the CDR3 end, with the missing end drawn from the germline J gene. The chain uses TRBV5-4 and TRBJ1-2; 7 bases line up with TRBD1. Trimming cost V 5 bases and J 4 bases; bases outside gene matches: 5. The germline V gene encodes CDR1 SGHNT and CDR2 YYREEE (reference sequence). CDR3 length: 13 residues. CDR3 bases read: TGTGCCAGCAGATTACAGGGGAGCTATGGC. It translates to CASRLQGSYG. The full CDR3 reads CASRLQGSYGYTF.

A note on this clone: Sequencing ends 3 residues short of the CDR3 end; the germline J gene provides the rest. This sequence joins TRBV19 and TRBJ2-3; D is uncertain. With 4 bases removed from V and 0 bases from J, the gap between germline ends came to 5 bases. CDR3 size: 13 residues. CDR1 is LNHDA, CDR2 SQIVND, per germline (reference sequence). Here the CDR3 reads CASSRPSTDTQYF. The covered CDR3 bases are TGTGCCAGTAGTAGGCCTAGCACAGATACG. The entire variable domain, with the rest obtained from reference TRBV19 and TRBJ2-3, is as follows: DGGITQSPKYLFRKEGQNVTLSCEQNLNHDAMYWYRQDPGQGLRLIYYSQIVNDFQKGDIAEGYSVSREKKESFPLTVTSAQKNPTAFYLCASSRPSTDTQYFGPGTRLTVL.

On this clone: With the read ending 3 residues before the CDR3 end, the germline J gene is used to fill in that end. The V and J genes are TRBV2 and TRBJ2-1; D remains unclear. The ends were cut back, 7 bases at V and 7 bases at J, with 8 bases in the middle. The germline V gene encodes CDR1 SNHLY and CDR2 FYNNEI. This CDR3 has 11 amino acids. The covered CDR3 bases are TGTGCCAGCACCAAAGGGAATGAG. It encodes CASTKGNE. The whole CDR3 sequence is CASTKGNEQFF.

Notes on this clone: The read ends 3 residues before the CDR3 terminus; that terminus is restored from the germline J gene. The chain joins TRBV20-1 to TRBJ2-7; 8 nucleotides match TRBD1. The CDR3 extends over 12 amino acids. J was trimmed by 5 bases and V by 7 bases; bases with no gene match: 7. Germline loops: CDR1 DFQATT, CDR2 SNEGSKA (reference sequence). CDR3 DNA, as far as it was read: TGCAGTGTATCGGCAGGGGGCGACGAG. Translated, it gives CSVSAGGDE. The full CDR3 protein is CSVSAGGDEQYF.

On this clone itself: The read terminates 3 residues before the CDR3 end, so the remaining end is supplied by the germline J gene. V gene TRBV14 combines with J gene TRBJ2-5; the match to TRBD2 covers 10 bases. The germline V gene encodes CDR1 SGHDN and CDR2 FVKESK. CDR3 length equals 18 residues. The V segment lost 3 bases and the J segment 3 bases; nucleotides outside the gene matches: 13. The sequenced part of the CDR3 DNA is TGTGCCAGCAGCCATCGTTTAGCGGGAGGCGTTTGGGAAGAGACC. It codes for CASSHRLAGGVWEET. The full CDR3 sequence reads CASSHRLAGGVWEETQYF.

A note on this clone: The CDR3 goes on 3 residues after the read ends, and that part is filled in from the germline J gene. V and J are TRBV28 and TRBJ2-7, with 11 bases matching TRBD2. The CDR3 runs 15 residues. Trimming cost V 5 bases and J 2 bases; bases outside gene matches: 5. Germline loops: CDR1 MDHEN, CDR2 SYDVKM. The CDR3 sequence is CASSLGLAGTYEQYF. The CDR3 bases that were read are TGTGCCAGCAGTCTCGGACTAGCGGGTACCTACGAG.

With respect to this clone: The CDR3 end falls 3 residues outside the read, so it is completed with the germline J gene. The chain combines TRBV9 with TRBJ1-1; tentatively, D is TRBD1 (5 bases). Germline CDR1 is SGDLS and CDR2 is YYNGEE. The germline V and J ends were trimmed by 2 bases and 2 bases, with 10 bases remaining between them. This CDR3 is built from 14 residues. CDR3 region: CASSVKGSNTEAFF. The sequenced part of the CDR3 DNA is TGTGCCAGCAGCGTGAAGGGGTCAAACACTGAA.

Comments on this clone: The read falls 3 residues short of the CDR3 end, and the missing part is taken from the germline J gene. The chain carries TRBV11-1 and TRBJ2-7, with D tentatively TRBD1 (5 bases). Germline V CDR1 and CDR2: SGHAT, FQDESV (reference sequence). CDR3 length: 13 residues. V lost 3 bases and J 2 bases, leaving 8 bases between the germline ends. Incomplete CDR3 DNA: TGTGCCAGCAGCTTGACAGAGGCCTACGAG. This encodes CASSLTEAYE. The full CDR3 reads CASSLTEAYEQYF.

As for this clone: The CDR3 end falls 3 residues outside the read, so it is completed with the germline J gene. The V and J genes are TRBV7-8 and TRBJ2-7; 7 bases are shared with TRBD1. The CDR3 has 14 residues. The trim removed 3 bases at V and 2 bases at J, leaving 4 bases unmatched. Germline V gene data show CDR1 as SGHVS and CDR2 as FQNEAQ. The CDR3 bases that were read are TGTGCCAGCAGCTTTACGGGACAGACCTACGAG. This gives the protein CASSFTGQTYE. The complete CDR3 sequence is CASSFTGQTYEQYF.

Details on this clone: The read falls 3 residues short of the CDR3 end, and the missing part is taken from the germline J gene. This chain links TRBV12-3 or TRBV12-4 with TRBJ2-5, with a tentative D call TRBD2 (6 bases). This CDR3 has 16 amino acids. The V end lost 3 bases, the J end lost 0 bases, and 14 bases lay between the germline ends. The DNA read from the CDR3 is TGTGCCAGCAGTTTCCCTAGCGCGATATACCAAGAGACC. This codes for CASSFPSAIYQET. The whole CDR3 protein is CASSFPSAIYQETQYF.

CDR3 sequence: CSARAPGLTTGVVNEQYF. Incomplete CDR3 DNA: TGCAGTGCTAGAGCCCCAGGCTTGACGACAGGGGTTGTCAACGAG. V usage is TRBV20-1 and J usage is TRBJ2-7; 8 bases match TRBD1. The DNA ends 3 residues before the CDR3 does, and the rest of the CDR3 is filled in from the germline J gene. The CDR3 is 18 residues long. Germline V gene sequence: CDR1 DFQATT, CDR2 SNEGSKA (reference sequence). J gave up 5 bases and V 1 base, and 19 bases lay outside the gene matches.

About this clone itself: Sequencing ends 3 residues short of the CDR3 end; the germline J gene provides the rest. V usage is TRBV20-1 and J usage is TRBJ2-1; the match to TRBD2 covers 8 bases. Losses at the gene ends were 6 bases for V and 6 bases for J; bases not matched to a gene: 22. CDR1 DFQATT and CDR2 SNEGSKA come from the germline V gene (reference sequence). The CDR3 is made up of 18 amino acids. CDR3 loop: CSAEEWLADTGRANEQFF. The part of the CDR3 DNA that was read is TGCAGTGCAGAGGAATGGCTAGCGGACACCGGGAGGGCCAATGAG.

To note about this clone: The observed sequence ends 3 residues before the CDR3 terminus, with the missing tail filled in from the germline J gene. The chain links TRBV5-1 to TRBJ2-1; 7 bases are a match to TRBD1. The V gene's germline CDR1 is SGHRS and CDR2 YFSETQ. The CDR3 contains 11 residues. J was trimmed by 7 bases and V by 5 bases; bases with no gene match: 0. The CDR3 bases that were read are TGCGCCAGCAGGGACAGGAATGAG. This sequence encodes CASRDRNE. The entire CDR3 is CASRDRNEQFF.

Concerning this clone itself: The CDR3 end lies 3 residues beyond the end of the read and is filled in from the germline J gene. The chain couples TRBV19 to TRBJ1-5; D gene uncertain. The CDR3 is made up of 18 amino acids. CDR1 LNHDA and CDR2 SQIVND come from the germline V gene (reference sequence). V lost 7 bases, J lost 0 bases, and 22 bases lay in between. The DNA read from the CDR3 is TGTGCCAGTACCCAGCCGGGTGCCCCCTCTTATAGCAATCAGCCC. Protein product: CASTQPGAPSYSNQP. The whole CDR3 sequence reads CASTQPGAPSYSNQPQHF.

For this clone: From the germline J gene comes the end of the CDR3, since the read stops 3 residues before it. The genes are TRBV20-1 and TRBJ2-3, with a weak D call TRBD2 (5 bases). Deletions cut 5 bases from V and 3 bases from J, with 18 bases between. CDR3 length equals 15 residues. From germline, CDR1 is DFQATT and CDR2 SNEGSKA (reference sequence). Here the CDR3 reads CSASRTGGWTDTQYF. The sequenced CDR3 bases are TGCAGTGCTTCCCGGACTGGCGGGTGGACAGATACG.

Remarks on this clone: The CDR3 is cut off 3 residues early in the read; its end comes from the germline J gene. The rearrangement joins TRBV12-3 or TRBV12-4 to TRBJ2-5; 11 nucleotides line up with TRBD2. J lost 2 bases, V lost 1 base, and 3 bases had no gene match. This CDR3 is 16 amino acids long. CDR3 sequence: CASSLGSGRGQETQYF. CDR3 bases read: TGTGCCAGCAGTTTAGGTAGCGGGAGGGGTCAAGAGACC.

On this clone itself: The read is 3 residues too short to cover the CDR3 end, so that end is filled in from the germline J gene. At the DNA level, this CDR3 is encoded by other sequences in the same sample as well. The rearrangement joins TRBV19 to TRBJ2-7, with 8 bases lining up with TRBD1. The CDR3 has 15 amino acids. V lost 3 bases, J lost 2 bases, and 6 bases stayed unmatched. Germline V gene sequence: CDR1 LNHDA, CDR2 SQIVND (reference sequence). The CDR3 is CASSIVGQGTYEQYF. The CDR3 DNA, read in part, is TGTGCCAGTAGTATTGTCGGACAGGGCACCTACGAG.

A word on this clone: The read halts 3 residues ahead of the CDR3 end, with the missing end drawn from the germline J gene. The chain is built from TRBV2 and TRBJ2-3; 9 nucleotides line up with TRBD1. This CDR3 has 15 amino acids. Germline CDR1 SNHLY, CDR2 FYNNEI. V lost 4 bases, J lost 4 bases, and 6 bases stayed unmatched. Here the CDR3 reads CASSGQGQGSDTQYF. Incomplete CDR3 DNA: TGTGCCAGCAGTGGTCAGGGACAGGGCTCAGATACG.

For this clone: The missing CDR3 end, 3 residues past where the read stops, is filled in from the germline J gene. The V call is TRBV6-1, the J call TRBJ1-5; the D gene is possibly TRBD1 (5 bases). V was clipped by 2 bases and J by 5 bases, with 16 bases between them. The germline V gene encodes CDR1 MNHNS and CDR2 SASEGT. This CDR3 comprises 16 residues. CDR3: CASSELGRVGDQPQHF. CDR3 DNA (partial): TGTGCCAGCAGTGAATTGGGCAGGGTGGGAGATCAGCCC.